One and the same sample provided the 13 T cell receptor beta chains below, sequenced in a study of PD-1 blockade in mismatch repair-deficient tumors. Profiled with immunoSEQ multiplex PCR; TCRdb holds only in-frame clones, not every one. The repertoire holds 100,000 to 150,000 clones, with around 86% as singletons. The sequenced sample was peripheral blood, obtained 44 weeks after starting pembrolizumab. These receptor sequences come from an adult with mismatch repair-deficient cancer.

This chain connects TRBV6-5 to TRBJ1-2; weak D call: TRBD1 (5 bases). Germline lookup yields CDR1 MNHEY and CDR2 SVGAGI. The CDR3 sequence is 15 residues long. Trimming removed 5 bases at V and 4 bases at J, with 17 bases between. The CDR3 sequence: CASSRSGGDGYGYTF. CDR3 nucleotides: TGTGCCAGCAGTCGCTCGGGGGGTGACGGCTATGGCTACACCTTC.

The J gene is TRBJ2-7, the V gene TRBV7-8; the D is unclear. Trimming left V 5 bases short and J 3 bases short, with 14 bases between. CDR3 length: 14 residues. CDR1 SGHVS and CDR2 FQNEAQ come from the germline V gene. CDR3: CASSQIAGFYEQYF. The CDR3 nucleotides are TGTGCCAGCAGCCAGATAGCCGGGTTCTACGAGCAGTACTTC.

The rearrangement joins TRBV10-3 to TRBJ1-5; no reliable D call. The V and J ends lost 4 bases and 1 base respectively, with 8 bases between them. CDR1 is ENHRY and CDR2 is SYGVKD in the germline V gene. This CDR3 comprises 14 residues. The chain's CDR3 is CAISVEQSNQPQHF. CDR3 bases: TGTGCCATCAGTGTAGAACAGAGCAATCAGCCCCAGCATTTT.

Here the CDR3 DNA reads TGTGCCAGCAGTTTACGGACAGCCCAATGGACCCAGTACTTC. Translated: CASSLRTAQWTQYF. The chain recombines TRBV28 with TRBJ2-5; tentatively, D is TRBD1 (6 bases). Germline-derived CDR1 and CDR2 are MDHEN and SYDVKM. The CDR3 is made up of 14 amino acids. Trimming pared 2 bases from V and 7 bases from J, leaving 14 bases between.

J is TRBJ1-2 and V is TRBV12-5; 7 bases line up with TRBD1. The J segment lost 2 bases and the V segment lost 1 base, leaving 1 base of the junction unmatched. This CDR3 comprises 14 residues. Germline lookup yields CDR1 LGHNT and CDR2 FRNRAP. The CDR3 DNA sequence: TGTGCTAGTGGTTTGGGGGACAGCAACTATGGCTACACCTTC. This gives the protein CASGLGDSNYGYTF. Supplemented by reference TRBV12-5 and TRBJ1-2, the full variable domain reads DARVTQTPRHKVTEMGQEVTMRCQPILGHNTVFWYRQTMMQGLELLAYFRNRAPLDDSGMPKDRFSAEMPDATLATLKIQPSEPRDSAVYFCASGLGDSNYGYTFGSGTRLTVV.

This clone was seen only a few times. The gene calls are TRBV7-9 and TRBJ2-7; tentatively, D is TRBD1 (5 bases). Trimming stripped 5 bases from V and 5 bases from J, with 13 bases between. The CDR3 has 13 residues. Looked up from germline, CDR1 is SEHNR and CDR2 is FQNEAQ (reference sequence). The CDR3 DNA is TGTGCCAGCAGCCCACCAGGGTCCCACGAGCAGTACTTC. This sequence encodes CASSPPGSHEQYF.

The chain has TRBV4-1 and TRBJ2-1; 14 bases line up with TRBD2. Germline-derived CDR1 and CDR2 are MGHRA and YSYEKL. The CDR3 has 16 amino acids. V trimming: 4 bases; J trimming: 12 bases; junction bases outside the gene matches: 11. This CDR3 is CASSPGTSGSARGQFF. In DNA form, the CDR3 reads TGCGCCAGCAGCCCTGGGACTAGCGGGAGCGCCCGGGGGCAGTTCTTC.

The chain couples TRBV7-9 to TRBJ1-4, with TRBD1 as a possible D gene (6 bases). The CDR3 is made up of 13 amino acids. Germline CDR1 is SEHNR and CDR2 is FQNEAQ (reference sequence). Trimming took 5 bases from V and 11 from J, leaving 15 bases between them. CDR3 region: CASSPTTGLKLFF. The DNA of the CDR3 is TGTGCCAGCAGCCCGACCACAGGGTTGAAACTGTTTTTT. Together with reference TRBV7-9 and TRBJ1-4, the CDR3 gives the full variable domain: DTGVSQNPRHKITKRGQNVTFRCDPISEHNRLYWYRQTLGQGPEFLTYFQNEAQLEKSRLLSDRFSAERPKGSFSTLEIQRTEQGDSAMYLCASSPTTGLKLFFGSGTQLSVL.

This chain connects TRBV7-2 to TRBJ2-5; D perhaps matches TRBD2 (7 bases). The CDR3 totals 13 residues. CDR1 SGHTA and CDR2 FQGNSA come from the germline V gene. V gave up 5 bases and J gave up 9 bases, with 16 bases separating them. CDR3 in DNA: TGTGCCAGCAGCCCACTAGCGAGGGGGGCCCAGTACTTC. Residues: CASSPLARGAQYF. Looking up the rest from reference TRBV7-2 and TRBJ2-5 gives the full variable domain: GAGVSQSPSNKVTEKGKDVELRCDPISGHTALYWYRQSLGQGLEFLIYFQGNSAPDKSGLPSDRFSAERTGGSVSTLTIQRTQQEDSAVYLCASSPLARGAQYFGPGTRLLVL.

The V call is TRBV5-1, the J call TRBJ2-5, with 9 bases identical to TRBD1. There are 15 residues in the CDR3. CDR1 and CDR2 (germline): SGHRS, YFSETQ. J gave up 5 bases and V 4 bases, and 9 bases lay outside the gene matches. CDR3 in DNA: TGCGCCAGCAGCCCCCGGGACAGGGTGAGGGAGACCCAGTACTTC. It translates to CASSPRDRVRETQYF.

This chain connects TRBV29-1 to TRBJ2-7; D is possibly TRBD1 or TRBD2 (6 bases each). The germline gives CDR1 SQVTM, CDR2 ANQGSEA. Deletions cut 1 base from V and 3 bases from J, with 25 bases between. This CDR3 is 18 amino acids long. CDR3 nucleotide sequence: TGCAGCGTTGAAGCCAGAAACCATGGAGGGGACACCCACTACGAGCAGTACTTC. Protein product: CSVEARNHGGDTHYEQYF.

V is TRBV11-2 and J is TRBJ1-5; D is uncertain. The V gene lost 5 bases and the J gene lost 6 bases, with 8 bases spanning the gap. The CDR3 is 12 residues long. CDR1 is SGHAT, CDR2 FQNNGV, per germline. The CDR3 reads CASSNKGQPQHF. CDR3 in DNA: TGTGCCAGCAGCAATAAAGGTCAGCCCCAGCATTTT.

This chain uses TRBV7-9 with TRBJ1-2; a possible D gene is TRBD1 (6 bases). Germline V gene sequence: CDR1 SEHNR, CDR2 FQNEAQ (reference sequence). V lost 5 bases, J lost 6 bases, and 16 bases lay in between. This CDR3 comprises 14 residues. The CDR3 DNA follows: TGTGCCAGCAGCACCATCACAGGGTCCGATGGCTACACCTTC. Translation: CASSTITGSDGYTF.